The 13 T cell receptor beta chains presented below share a single source sample, sequenced in a study of Ad26.COV2.S vaccination and SARS-CoV-2 variants. Sequencing was performed with immunoSEQ multiplex PCR; in TCRdb, only in-frame clones are kept and a portion is missing. The profile shows around 320,000 clones, approximately 80% of them singletons. Treatment described: roughly 18 received Ad26.COV2.S at low or high dose, single or two shots; about 5 received placebo; per-sample allocation not given. It was on day 63 after the first vaccine or placebo injection that samples were taken. The material sequenced was peripheral blood, taken in a trial of Ad26.COV2.S vaccine versus placebo. These receptors were taken from a person between 18 and 59 years old who received the Ad26.COV2.S COVID-19 vaccine or a placebo.

The chain combines TRBV10-3 with TRBJ2-6; TRBD2 might be the D (6 bases). This CDR3 has 15 amino acids. V lost 4 bases and J 2 bases, leaving 9 bases between the germline ends. Germline V gene lookup returns CDR1 ENHRY and CDR2 SYGVKD. CDR3 residues: CAISGRGTGANVLTF. The CDR3 nucleotides read TGTGCCATCAGTGGGAGGGGAACTGGGGCCAACGTCCTGACTTTC.

The CDR3 here is CASSQYNGQGERETQYF. CDR3 nucleotides: TGTGCCAGCAGCCAGTACAATGGACAGGGGGAAAGAGAGACCCAGTACTTC. The chain combines TRBV4-2 with TRBJ2-5, with 10 positions matching TRBD1. The trim removed 3 bases at V and 4 bases at J, leaving 11 bases unmatched. The CDR3 loop spans 17 amino acids. The germline gives CDR1 LGHNA, CDR2 YNFKEQ.

Only one count was recorded for this clone. This chain connects TRBV6-5 to TRBJ2-7; D may be TRBD1 (6 bases). Germline CDR1 reads MNHEY; CDR2 reads SVGAGI. The CDR3 is 15 residues long. Trimming removed 6 bases from V and 3 bases from J, with 18 bases in between. CDR3 in amino acids: CASSASWGQNYEQYF. For the CDR3, the DNA is TGTGCCAGCAGCGCAAGTTGGGGACAAAACTACGAGCAGTACTTC.

The rearrangement links TRBV27 to TRBJ2-2; TRBD1 matches 9 bases. With V trimmed by 7 bases and J by 9 bases, 12 bases remained unmatched. Germline values: CDR1 MNHEY, CDR2 SMNVEV (reference sequence). This CDR3 is built from 15 residues. The DNA of the CDR3 is TGTGCCAGCATCCCGCCGGGACAGGGAGTTCGGGAGCTGTTTTTT. It translates to CASIPPGQGVRELFF.

The sample holds one count of this clone. This chain joins TRBV28 and TRBJ2-7; TRBD1 matches at 7 bases. The CDR3 runs 12 residues. Germline CDR1 MDHEN, CDR2 SYDVKM. V was clipped by 6 bases and J by 3 bases; unmatched bases: 2. CDR3 nucleotide sequence: TGTGCCAGCAGAAGGGGGCACTACGAGCAGTACTTC. It is translated as CASRRGHYEQYF.

The chain joins TRBV13 to TRBJ2-3; TRBD2 matches at 13 bases. The CDR3 has 15 amino acids. Germline V gene data show CDR1 as PRHDT and CDR2 as FYEKMQ (reference sequence). The V gene end was trimmed by 8 bases and the J gene end by 3 bases; junction bases not matched to a gene: 5. This CDR3 reads CASSGLAGSTDTQYF. CDR3 in DNA: TGTGCCAGCTCGGGACTAGCGGGGAGTACAGATACGCAGTATTTT. Drawing the rest from reference TRBV13 and TRBJ2-3, the complete variable domain is AAGVIQSPRHLIKEKRETATLKCYPIPRHDTVYWYQQGPGQDPQFLISFYEKMQSDKGSIPDRFSAQQFSDYHSELNMSSLELGDSALYFCASSGLAGSTDTQYFGPGTRLTVL.

The chain employs TRBV5-1 and TRBJ2-7; D gene uncertain. Germline-derived CDR1 and CDR2 are SGHRS and YFSETQ. The CDR3 has 12 amino acids. Trimming cost V 4 bases and J 2 bases, with 7 bases left between them. The CDR3 spells CASSPDTYEQYF. The CDR3 region has the DNA TGCGCCAGCAGCCCCGACACCTACGAGCAGTACTTC.

The chain couples TRBV9 to TRBJ1-1; TRBD1 matches 9 bases. The CDR3 spans 14 residues. V dropped 4 bases and J dropped 3; count of bases not matched to a gene: 4. Germline V lookup: CDR1 SGDLS, CDR2 YYNGEE. In DNA, the CDR3 is TGTGCCAGCAGCCTAAGACAGGGGGACACTGAAGCTTTCTTT. Protein sequence: CASSLRQGDTEAFF.

Only one count was recorded for this clone. At the DNA level, this CDR3 is encoded by other sequences in the same sample as well. V gene TRBV7-9 combines with J gene TRBJ2-3, with D unresolved. Trimming cost V 5 bases and J 4 bases, with 7 bases left between them. The length of the CDR3 is 12 residues. Germline V gene lookup returns CDR1 SEHNR and CDR2 FQNEAQ (reference sequence). The CDR3 DNA reads as TGTGCCAGCAGCCCGCAGTCAGATACGCAGTATTTT. Encoded protein: CASSPQSDTQYF.

The V gene is TRBV4-2, the J gene TRBJ2-2; 8 nucleotides align to TRBD2. J was trimmed by 7 bases and V by 3 bases; bases with no gene match: 10. This CDR3 is built from 16 residues. Per the germline V gene, CDR1 is LGHNA and CDR2 is YNFKEQ. CDR3 amino acids: CASSHLSGGGGGELFF. The CDR3 nucleotides read TGTGCCAGCAGCCACCTTTCGGGGGGGGGCGGCGGGGAGCTGTTTTTT.

Only a few counts were recorded for this clone. The chain has TRBV11-3 and TRBJ2-1; 12 nucleotides agree with TRBD2. Germline V gene lookup returns CDR1 SGHNT and CDR2 YENEEA. V was pared by 5 bases and J by 4 bases, with 6 bases of the junction left unmatched. The CDR3 runs 16 residues. The CDR3 DNA follows: TGTGCCAGCAGCCTCCGGACTAGCGGGGATTACAATGAGCAGTTCTTC. Encoded protein: CASSLRTSGDYNEQFF.

The V call is TRBV5-6, the J call TRBJ1-1, with TRBD1 matching 10 bases. Germline V gene sequence: CDR1 SGHDT, CDR2 YYEEEE. CDR3 size: 14 residues. V gave up 4 bases and J gave up 6 bases; unmatched junction bases: 6. As DNA, the CDR3 is TGTGCCAGCAGCGCGGGACAGGGGAAGGCTGAAGCTTTCTTT. This gives the protein CASSAGQGKAEAFF.

The rearrangement uses TRBV18 and TRBJ1-1; TRBD1 agrees at 7 bases. The CDR3 is 15 amino acids. V shed 2 bases, J shed 5 bases, and the junction held 8 bases outside the gene matches. Germline CDR1 and CDR2: KGHSH and LQKENI. CDR3 protein: CASSPSRQGGTEAFF. The CDR3 DNA reads as TGTGCCAGCTCACCAAGTAGGCAGGGGGGAACTGAAGCTTTCTTT.